This passage covers 8 T cell receptor beta chains from one sample sequenced in a study of regulatory T cells in long-lasting Graves disease. Arm-PCR of CDR3 regions with iRepertoire HTBI primers generated TCR beta libraries. TCRdb independently ran MiXCR on the multiplex PCR reads; one entry per CDR3 protein. The sample shows approximately 400,000 distinct CDR3 sequences, about 15% of them seen only once. Sample time point: newly diagnosed GD, antithyroid drugs for less than 3 months. PBMC-extracted RNA yielded the TCR library. A further study also used this sample, focusing on T cells in Graves' hyperthyroidism and ophthalmopathy.

Here the sequenced sample was peripheral blood mononuclear cells (PBMCs), taken at new diagnosis, from a patient treated with antithyroid drugs. The receptors shown here come from a woman in her 30s with Graves disease.

This clonotype was found many times. This chain joins TRBV20-1 and TRBJ2-7; perhaps TRBD1 as D (7 bases). The length of the CDR3 is 14 residues. The V end lost 5 bases, the J end lost 7 bases, and 21 bases lay between the germline ends. Per germline, CDR1 DFQATT and CDR2 SNEGSKA (reference sequence). The DNA for the CDR3 is TGCAGTGCTTCCCCCGTGGCAGGGGGGCAAGAGCAGTACTTC. Translating gives CSASPVAGGQEQYF.

This clonotype was counted at least ten times. The V and J genes are TRBV5-6 and TRBJ2-1, with D possibly TRBD2 on 5 matching bases. The end of the DNA aligns better with TRBJ2-7, so the J call may be wrong. CDR1 and CDR2 (germline): SGHDT, YYEEEE. This CDR3 is built from 14 residues. The CDR3 spells CASSRPPGSYEQYF. In DNA, the CDR3 is TGTGCCAGCAGCCGTCCGCCGGGATCCTACGAGCAGTACTTC.

This clonotype turned up a few times. CDR3 region: CASSLGSLTDTQYF. CDR3 coding DNA: TGTGCCAGCAGTTTAGGGAGTTTGACAGATACGCAGTATTTT. The chain joins TRBV12-3 or TRBV12-4 to TRBJ2-3; D remains unclear. This CDR3 contains 14 residues. V lost 1 base to trimming and J lost 3 bases, with 8 bases between them.

V gene TRBV24-1 combines with J gene TRBJ2-5; D possibly matches TRBD1 or TRBD2 (6 bases each). Trimming left V 0 bases short and J 11 bases short, with 21 bases between. The germline V gene encodes CDR1 KGHDR and CDR2 SFDVKD. This CDR3 spans 16 amino acids. The CDR3 here is CATSDLPGGDQDEQYF. The CDR3 DNA reads TGTGCCACCAGTGATTTGCCCGGGGGCGATCAAGATGAGCAGTACTTC.

This clonotype was seen many times. The rearrangement uses TRBV5-1 and TRBJ1-1; a possible D gene is TRBD1 (5 bases). CDR3 size: 16 residues. Trimming took 6 bases from V and 1 from J, leaving 19 bases between them. The V gene's germline CDR1 is SGHRS and CDR2 YFSETQ. The CDR3 here is CASTPLITGPNTEAFF. The CDR3 DNA is TGCGCCAGCACCCCGTTGATCACAGGTCCGAACACTGAAGCTTTCTTT.

The J gene is TRBJ2-2, the V gene TRBV7-9; TRBD1 is a possible D gene (6 bases). V gave up 5 bases and J gave up 5 bases, with 21 bases separating them. This CDR3 contains 17 residues. Germline-derived CDR1 and CDR2 are SEHNR and FQNEAQ (reference sequence). The CDR3 protein is CASSDKPSTGRTGELFF. CDR3 in DNA: TGTGCCAGCAGCGACAAACCCAGTACAGGGCGGACCGGGGAGCTGTTTTTT.

The chain recombines TRBV29-1 with TRBJ2-5; 7 bases map to TRBD1. This CDR3 is built from 15 residues. Germline assignment: CDR1 SQVTM and CDR2 ANQGSEA. The J segment lost 1 base and the V segment lost 8 bases, leaving 13 bases of the junction unmatched. DNA of the CDR3: TGCAGCTACCTACAGGGGTCCGCGATCCAAGAGACCCAGTACTTC. Its translation: CSYLQGSAIQETQYF.

On this clonotype itself: A far larger clone lies a single base away; this is likely a read error. The rearrangement joins TRBV5-5 to TRBJ2-1, with D possibly TRBD1 on 6 matching bases. The CDR3 loop spans 13 amino acids. Trimming left V 2 bases short and J 10 bases short, with 13 bases between. Germline V gene sequence: CDR1 SGHKS, CDR2 YYEKEE (reference sequence). The CDR3 DNA is TGTGCCAGCAGCTTTCGACAGGCTACCGAGCAGTTCTTC. This translates into CASSFRQATEQFF.